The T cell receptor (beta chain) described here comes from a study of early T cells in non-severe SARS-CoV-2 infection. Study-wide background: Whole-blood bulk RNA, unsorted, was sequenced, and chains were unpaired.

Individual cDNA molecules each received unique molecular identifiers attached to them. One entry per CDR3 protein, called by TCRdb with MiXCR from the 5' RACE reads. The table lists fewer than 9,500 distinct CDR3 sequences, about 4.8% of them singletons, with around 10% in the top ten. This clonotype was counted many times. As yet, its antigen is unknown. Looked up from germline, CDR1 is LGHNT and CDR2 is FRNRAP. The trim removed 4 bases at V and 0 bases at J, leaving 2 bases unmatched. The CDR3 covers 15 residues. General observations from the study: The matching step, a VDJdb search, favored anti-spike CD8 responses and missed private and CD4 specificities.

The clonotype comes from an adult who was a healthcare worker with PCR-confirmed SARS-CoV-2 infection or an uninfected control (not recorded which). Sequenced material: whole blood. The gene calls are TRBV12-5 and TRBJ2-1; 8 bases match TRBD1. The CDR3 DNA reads TGTGCTAGTGGTTACGGACAGGGCTCCTACAATGAGCAGTTCTTC. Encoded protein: CASGYGQGSYNEQFF.